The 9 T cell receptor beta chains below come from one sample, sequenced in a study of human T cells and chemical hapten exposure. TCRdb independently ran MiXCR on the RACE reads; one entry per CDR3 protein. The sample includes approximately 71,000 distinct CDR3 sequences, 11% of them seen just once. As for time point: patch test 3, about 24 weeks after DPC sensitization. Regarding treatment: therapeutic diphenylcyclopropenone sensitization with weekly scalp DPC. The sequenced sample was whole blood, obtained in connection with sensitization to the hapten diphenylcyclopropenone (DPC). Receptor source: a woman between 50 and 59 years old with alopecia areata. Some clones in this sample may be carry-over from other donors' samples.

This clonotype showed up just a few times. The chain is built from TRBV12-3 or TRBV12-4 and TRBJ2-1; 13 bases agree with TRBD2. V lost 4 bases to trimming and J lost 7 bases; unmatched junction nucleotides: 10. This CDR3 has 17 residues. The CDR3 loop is CASSSPRTSGSRNEQFF. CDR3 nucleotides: TGTGCCAGCAGTTCCCCAAGGACTAGCGGGAGCAGGAATGAGCAGTTCTTC.

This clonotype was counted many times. The CDR3 region is CASSFLAGPTLGDTQYF. CDR3 sequence (DNA): TGCGCCAGCAGCTTCCTAGCGGGACCTACCCTCGGGGATACGCAGTATTTT. The rearrangement joins TRBV5-1 to TRBJ2-3; 9 bases align to TRBD2. The CDR3 runs 17 residues. Per germline, CDR1 SGHRS and CDR2 YFSETQ. V dropped 2 bases and J dropped 6; count of bases not matched to a gene: 13.

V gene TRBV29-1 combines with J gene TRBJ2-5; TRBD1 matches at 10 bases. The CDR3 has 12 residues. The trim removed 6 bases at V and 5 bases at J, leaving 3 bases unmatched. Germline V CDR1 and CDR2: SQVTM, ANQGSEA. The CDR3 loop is CSVDRGRETQYF. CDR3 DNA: TGCAGCGTCGACAGGGGGCGGGAGACCCAGTACTTC.

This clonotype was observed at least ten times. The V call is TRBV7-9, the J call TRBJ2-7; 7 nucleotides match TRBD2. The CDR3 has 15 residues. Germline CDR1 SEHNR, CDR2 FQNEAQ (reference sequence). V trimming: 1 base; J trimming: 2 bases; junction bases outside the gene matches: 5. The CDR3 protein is CASSLEGAGPYEQYF. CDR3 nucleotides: TGTGCCAGCAGCTTAGAGGGAGCGGGACCCTACGAGCAGTACTTC.

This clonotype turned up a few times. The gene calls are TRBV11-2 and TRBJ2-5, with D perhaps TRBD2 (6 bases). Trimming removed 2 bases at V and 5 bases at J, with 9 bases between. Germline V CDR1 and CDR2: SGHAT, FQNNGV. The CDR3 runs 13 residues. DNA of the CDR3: TGTGCCAGCAGCTTACCGGGAGTGGAGACCCAGTACTTC. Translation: CASSLPGVETQYF.

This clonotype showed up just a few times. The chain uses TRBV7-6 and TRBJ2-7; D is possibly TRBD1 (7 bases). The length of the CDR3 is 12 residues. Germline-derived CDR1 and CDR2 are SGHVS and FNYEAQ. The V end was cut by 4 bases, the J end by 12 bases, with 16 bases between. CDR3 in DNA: TGTGCCAGCAGCTCCGATCCGGGGGACAGGTACTTC. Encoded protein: CASSSDPGDRYF.

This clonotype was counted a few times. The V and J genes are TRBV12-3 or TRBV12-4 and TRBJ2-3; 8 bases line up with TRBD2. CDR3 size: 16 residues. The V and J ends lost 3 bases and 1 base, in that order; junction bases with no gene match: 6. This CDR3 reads CASSFGLAGRTDTQYF. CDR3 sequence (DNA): TGTGCCAGCAGTTTTGGGCTAGCGGGCCGCACAGATACGCAGTATTTT.

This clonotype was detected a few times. Here the CDR3 DNA reads TGCGCCAGCAGCTTAGGATCAGGGCAAGAGACCCAGTACTTC. This codes for CASSLGSGQETQYF. The chain is built from TRBV5-1 and TRBJ2-5; a possible D gene is TRBD1 (5 bases). CDR3 size: 14 residues. Germline V lookup: CDR1 SGHRS, CDR2 YFSETQ. Trimming took off 2 bases at V and 2 bases at J, with 10 bases between the two ends.

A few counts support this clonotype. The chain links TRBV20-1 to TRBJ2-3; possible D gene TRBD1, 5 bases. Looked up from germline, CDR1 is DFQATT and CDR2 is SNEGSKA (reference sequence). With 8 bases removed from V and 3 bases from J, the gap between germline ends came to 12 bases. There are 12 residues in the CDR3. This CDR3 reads CSWGLETDTQYF. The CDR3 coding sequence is TGCAGTTGGGGCTTAGAGACAGATACGCAGTATTTT.